This T cell receptor (beta chain) was captured in a study of T-cell reconstitution after alpha-beta-depleted transplantation in children. This clonotype was counted only a few times. The authors prepared the TCRbeta library with unique molecular identifiers. From the PCR reads, TCRdb called clonotypes with MiXCR, one entry per CDR3 protein. The sample holds approximately 340,000 distinct CDR3 sequences, about a tenth seen once. The V and J ends lost 5 bases and 8 bases respectively, with 21 bases between them. Germline V lookup: CDR1 SGHVS, CDR2 FNYEAQ. CDR3 length equals 16 residues. The source of this sequence is a human donor who donated a stem cell graft to a child with acute lymphoblastic leukemia. The rearrangement links TRBV7-6 to TRBJ1-4, with unresolved D. The source material was PBMCs from the stem cell graft donor, sampled from the stem cell graft. The CDR3 loop is CASSVPWGQAGEKLFF. CDR3 sequence (DNA): TGTGCCAGCAGCGTCCCCTGGGGTCAGGCGGGAGAAAAACTGTTTTTT.